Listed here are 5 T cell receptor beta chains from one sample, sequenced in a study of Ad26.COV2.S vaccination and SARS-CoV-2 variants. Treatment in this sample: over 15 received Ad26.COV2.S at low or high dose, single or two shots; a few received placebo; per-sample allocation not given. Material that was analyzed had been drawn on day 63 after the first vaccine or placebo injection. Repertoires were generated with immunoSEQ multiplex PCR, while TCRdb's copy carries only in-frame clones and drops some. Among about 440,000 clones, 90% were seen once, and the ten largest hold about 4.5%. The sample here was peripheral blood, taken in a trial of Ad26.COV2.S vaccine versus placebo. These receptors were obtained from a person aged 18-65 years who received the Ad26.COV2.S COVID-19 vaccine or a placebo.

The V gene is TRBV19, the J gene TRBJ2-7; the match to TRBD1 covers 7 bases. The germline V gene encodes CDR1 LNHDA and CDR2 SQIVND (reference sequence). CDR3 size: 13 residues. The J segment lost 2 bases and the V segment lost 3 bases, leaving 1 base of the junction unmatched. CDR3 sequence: CASSIGTAYEQYF. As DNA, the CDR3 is TGTGCCAGTAGTATTGGGACAGCCTACGAGCAGTACTTC. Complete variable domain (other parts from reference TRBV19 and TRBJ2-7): DGGITQSPKYLFRKEGQNVTLSCEQNLNHDAMYWYRQDPGQGLRLIYYSQIVNDFQKGDIAEGYSVSREKKESFPLTVTSAQKNPTAFYLCASSIGTAYEQYFGPGTRLTVT.

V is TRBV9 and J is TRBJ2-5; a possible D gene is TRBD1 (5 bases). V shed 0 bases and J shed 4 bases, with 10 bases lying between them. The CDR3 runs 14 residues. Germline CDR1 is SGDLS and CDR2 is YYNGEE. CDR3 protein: CASSVGQGRETQYF. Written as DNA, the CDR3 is TGTGCCAGCAGCGTAGGGCAGGGAAGAGAGACCCAGTACTTC. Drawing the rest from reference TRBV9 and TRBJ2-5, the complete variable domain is DSGVTQTPKHLITATGQRVTLRCSPRSGDLSVYWYQQSLDQGLQFLIQYYNGEERAKGNILERFSAQQFPDLHSELNLSSLELGDSALYFCASSVGQGRETQYFGPGTRLLVL.

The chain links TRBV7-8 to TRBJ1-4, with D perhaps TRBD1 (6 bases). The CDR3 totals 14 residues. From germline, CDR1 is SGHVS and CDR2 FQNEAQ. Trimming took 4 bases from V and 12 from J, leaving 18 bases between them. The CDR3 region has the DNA TGTGCCAGCAGCTCCCTGAGGGGGGAAGAAGAACTGTTTTTT. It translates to CASSSLRGEEELFF.

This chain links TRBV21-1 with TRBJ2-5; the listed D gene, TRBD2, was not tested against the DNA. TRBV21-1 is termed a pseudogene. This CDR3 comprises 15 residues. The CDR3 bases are TGTGCCAGCAGCAAACCCGGAAGCGTACAAGAGACCCAGTACTTC. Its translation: CASSKPGSVQETQYF.

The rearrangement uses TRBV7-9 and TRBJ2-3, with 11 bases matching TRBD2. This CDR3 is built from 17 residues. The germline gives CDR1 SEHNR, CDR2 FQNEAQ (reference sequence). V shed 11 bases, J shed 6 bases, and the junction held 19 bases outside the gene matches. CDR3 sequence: CASPGLAELRGWDTQYF. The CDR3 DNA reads TGTGCCTCCCCGGGACTAGCGGAATTAAGGGGCTGGGATACGCAGTATTTT.